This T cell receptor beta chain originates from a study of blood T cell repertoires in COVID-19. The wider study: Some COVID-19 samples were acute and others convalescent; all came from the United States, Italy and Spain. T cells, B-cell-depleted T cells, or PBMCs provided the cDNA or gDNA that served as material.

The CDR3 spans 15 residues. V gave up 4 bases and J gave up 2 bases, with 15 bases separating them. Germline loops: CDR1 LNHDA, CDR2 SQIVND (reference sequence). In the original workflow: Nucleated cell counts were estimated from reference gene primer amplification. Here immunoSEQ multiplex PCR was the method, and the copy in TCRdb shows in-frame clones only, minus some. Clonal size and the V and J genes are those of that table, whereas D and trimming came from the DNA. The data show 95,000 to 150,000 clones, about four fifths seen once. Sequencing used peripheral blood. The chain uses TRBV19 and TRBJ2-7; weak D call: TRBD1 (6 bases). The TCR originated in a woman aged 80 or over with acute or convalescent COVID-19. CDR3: CASSTAGGGPYEQYF. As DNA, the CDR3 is TGTGCCAGTAGTACCGCAGGTGGGGGCCCCTACGAGCAGTACTTC. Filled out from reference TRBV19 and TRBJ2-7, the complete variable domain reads DGGITQSPKYLFRKEGQNVTLSCEQNLNHDAMYWYRQDPGQGLRLIYYSQIVNDFQKGDIAEGYSVSREKKESFPLTVTSAQKNPTAFYLCASSTAGGGPYEQYFGPGTRLTVT.